This T cell receptor (beta chain) was found in a study of T cell responses to AZD1222 COVID-19 vaccine. Germline-derived CDR1 and CDR2 are LGHDT and YNNKEL (reference sequence). Unmatched junction bases numbered 13, after V lost 6 bases and J lost 12 bases. There are 15 residues in the CDR3. Libraries were prepared by immunoSEQ multiplex PCR; TCRdb keeps only in-frame clonotypes and omits some of them. This table has some 140,000 clones, roughly 90% appearing once. This clone occurred once. What it recognizes is unknown. Broader study findings: All repertoire sampling was performed exclusively after the peak T cell response. Possibly, clonal diversity was underestimated; donors were largely white British and included more females. Receipt of two AZD1222 doses was followed by a rise in Spike-specific TCR breadth and depth. Reportedly, nearly half of unique spike TCRs recognized epitopes outside B.1.351/B.1.1.7 mutations.

This specimen consisted of peripheral blood, obtained 28 days after the second AZD1222 dose. The source is an adult who received the AZD1222 COVID-19 vaccine. The V call is TRBV3-1 (or the pseudogene TRBV3-2), the J call TRBJ2-1, with 11 nucleotides matching TRBD2. CDR3 protein: CASSRLAGSERRQFF. CDR3 in DNA: TGTGCCAGCAGTCGACTAGCGGGGTCGGAGAGGAGGCAGTTCTTC.